This T cell receptor (beta chain) was sequenced during a study of shared clonotypes between healthy human individuals. General study findings and limits: Depth of sequencing was expected to influence donor clonotype sharing.

At deep level, the assay was performed. Per the original methods: Because ImmunoSEQ provided only junction sequences with no quality scores, the filtering differed. Libraries were prepared by immunoSEQ multiplex PCR; TCRdb keeps only in-frame clonotypes and omits some of them. The DNA was the basis for D and trimming; V, J and clone size are from that table. This sample yields about 520,000 clones, of which around 80% are seen a single time; about 11% belongs to the top ten. Concerning this clone itself: Its matching antigen is unknown.

Adult donors, all healthy and HIV-negative, had no recent acute infections or vaccinations. CDR3 length: 16 residues. Trimming removed 4 bases from V and 2 bases from J; junction bases left unmatched: 12. CDR1 is SGHRS and CDR2 is YFSETQ in the germline V gene. The receptor's source is a woman in her thirties or forties in good health. Some clones in this sample may be carry-over from other donors' samples. The chain employs TRBV5-1 and TRBJ2-7, with 7 positions matching TRBD1. The sequenced sample consisted of PBMCs. The CDR3 sequence is CASSPEAGTAPYEQYF. For the CDR3, the DNA is TGCGCCAGCAGCCCCGAGGCCGGGACAGCTCCCTACGAGCAGTACTTC.